This record covers a single TCR beta chain. This sample is drawn from a study of long-term antiretroviral therapy in people with HIV. This CDR3 has 13 residues. The trim removed 3 bases at V and 7 bases at J, leaving 3 bases unmatched. The germline gives CDR1 MDHEN, CDR2 SYDVKM. The libraries were made with immunoSEQ v3.0 at survey level. Target depth was roughly 35,000-55,000 T-cell genomes per sample. Assay used: immunoSEQ multiplex PCR; TCRdb lists only in-frame clones, some missing. The table has 25,000 to 30,000 clones, approximately 78% seen once; the top ten hold around 15%. The source material was unsorted PBMCs, sampled 2.9 years after starting antiretroviral therapy. This sequence joins TRBV28 and TRBJ2-3; TRBD1 aligns across 8 bases. The TCR originated in a middle-aged man with HIV. The CDR3 DNA is TGTGCCAGCAGTTTTCAGGGGGCCAATACGCAGTATTTT. Protein sequence: CASSFQGANTQYF. Full variable domain (missing parts from reference TRBV28 and TRBJ2-3): DVKVTQSSRYLVKRTGEKVFLECVQDMDHENMFWYRQDPGLGLRLIYFSYDVKMKEKGDIPEGYSVSREKKERFSLILESASTNQTSMYLCASSFQGANTQYFGPGTRLTVL.